This T cell receptor (beta chain) derives from a study of Graves' ophthalmopathy and Graves' hyperthyroidism. Looking at the study overall: At initial diagnosis, peripheral blood was obtained, and this preceded any treatment. The study's findings and limits: Discriminating ophthalmopathy from stable hyperthyroidism, a 13-signature model attained a sensitivity of 85% to 90% and a specificity of around 77%.

Ineligible for inclusion were patients with other autoimmune diseases, uncontrolled infections, pregnancy or lactation. Amplification targeted the TCR beta CDR3 regions, with RNA transcripts as the source material. First-round RT-PCR used HTBI primers; second-round multiplex PCR followed. Each CDR3 protein is one row after TCRdb ran MiXCR on the multiplex PCR reads. This sample has a few hundred thousand distinct CDR3 sequences, with about a sixth found just once. The table lists this clonotype with many counts. Its target is not known. The germline CDR1 and CDR2 sequences are KGHSH and LQKENI. The CDR3 sequence is 16 residues long. The V and J ends lost 5 bases and 0 bases, in that order; junction bases with no gene match: 6.

The origin of this receptor is an adult man with Graves' ophthalmopathy. This sequence joins TRBV18 and TRBJ1-3, with 8 bases matching TRBD1. Sequencing was carried out using peripheral blood. The CDR3 sequence: CASSSGQAGSGNTIYF. DNA of the CDR3: TGTGCCAGCTCATCGGGACAGGCGGGCTCTGGAAACACCATATATTTT.